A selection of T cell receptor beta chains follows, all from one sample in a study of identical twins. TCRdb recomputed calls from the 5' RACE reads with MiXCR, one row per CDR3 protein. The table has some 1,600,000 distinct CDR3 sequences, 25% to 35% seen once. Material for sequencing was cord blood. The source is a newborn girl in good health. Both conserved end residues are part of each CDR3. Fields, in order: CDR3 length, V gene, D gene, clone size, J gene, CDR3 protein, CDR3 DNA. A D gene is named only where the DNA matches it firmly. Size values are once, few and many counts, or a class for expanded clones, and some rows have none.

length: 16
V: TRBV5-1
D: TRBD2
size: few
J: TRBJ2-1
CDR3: CASSPPTSGIDNEQFF
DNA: TGCGCCAGCAGCCCACCCACTAGCGGCATCGACAATGAGCAGTTCTTC

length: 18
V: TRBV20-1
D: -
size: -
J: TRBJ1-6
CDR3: CSARDGTRLASYNSPLHF
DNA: TGCAGTGCTAGAGACGGCACCCGACTGGCCTCCTATAATTCACCCCTCCACTTT

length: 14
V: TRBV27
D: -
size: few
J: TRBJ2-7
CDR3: CASSLGIVPYEQYF
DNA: TGTGCCAGCAGTTTAGGGATCGTCCCCTACGAGCAGTACTTC

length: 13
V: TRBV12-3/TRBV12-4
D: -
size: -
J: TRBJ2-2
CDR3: CASSLPTAGELFF
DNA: TGTGCCAGCAGTCTCCCCACTGCCGGGGAGCTGTTTTTT

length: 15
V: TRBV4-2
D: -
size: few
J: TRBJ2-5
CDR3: CASSQDASSQETQYF
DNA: TGTGCCAGCAGCCAAGATGCGTCTAGCCAAGAGACCCAGTACTTC

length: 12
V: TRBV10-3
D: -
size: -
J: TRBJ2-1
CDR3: CAISGGLNEQFF
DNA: TGTGCCATCAGCGGGGGGCTCAATGAGCAGTTCTTC

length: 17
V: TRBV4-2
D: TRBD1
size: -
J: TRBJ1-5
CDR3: CASSQMTGRRGNQPQHF
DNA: TGTGCCAGCAGCCAGATGACAGGGCGTAGGGGCAATCAGCCCCAGCATTTT

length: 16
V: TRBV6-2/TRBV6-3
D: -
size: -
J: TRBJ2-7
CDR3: CASSYADYSGTYEQYF
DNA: TGTGCCAGCAGTTATGCGGACTATAGTGGAACCTACGAGCAGTACTTC

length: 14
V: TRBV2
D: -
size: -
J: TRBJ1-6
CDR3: CASPVGRGGSPLHF
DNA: TGTGCCAGCCCAGTGGGCAGGGGAGGCTCACCCCTCCACTTT

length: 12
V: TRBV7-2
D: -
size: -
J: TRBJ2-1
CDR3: CASSWGGSEQFF
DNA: TGTGCCAGCAGCTGGGGGGGCTCTGAGCAGTTCTTC

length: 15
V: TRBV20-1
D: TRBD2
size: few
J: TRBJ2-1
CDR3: CSASTGAGGPFEQFF
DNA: TGCAGTGCGAGTACTGGTGCGGGGGGGCCGTTTGAGCAGTTCTTC

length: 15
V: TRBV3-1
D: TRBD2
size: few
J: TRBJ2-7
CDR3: CASSLSGRLHNEQYF
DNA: TGTGCCAGCAGCCTTAGCGGGAGGCTCCACAATGAGCAGTACTTC

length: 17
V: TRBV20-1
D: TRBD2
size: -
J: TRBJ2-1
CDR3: CSARSVSGRSGYNEQFF
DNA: TGCAGTGCTAGGAGTGTCAGCGGGAGGAGTGGGTACAATGAGCAGTTCTTC

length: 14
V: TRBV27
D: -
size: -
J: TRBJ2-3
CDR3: CASSGRDSTDTQYF
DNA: TGTGCCAGCAGTGGACGGGACAGCACAGATACGCAGTATTTT

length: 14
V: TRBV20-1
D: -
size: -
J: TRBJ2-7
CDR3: CSALARESYNEQYF
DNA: TGCAGTGCATTAGCACGGGAGAGCTACAATGAGCAGTACTTC

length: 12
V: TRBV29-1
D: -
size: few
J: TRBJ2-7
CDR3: CSVSRGGSEQYF
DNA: TGCAGCGTATCAAGGGGGGGGTCCGAGCAGTACTTC

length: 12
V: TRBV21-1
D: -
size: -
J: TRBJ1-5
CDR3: CASSKTNQPQHF
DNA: TGTGCCAGCAGCAAGACAAATCAGCCCCAGCATTTT

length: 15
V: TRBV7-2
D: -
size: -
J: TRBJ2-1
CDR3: CASSLGPTAYNGQFF
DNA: TGTGCCAGCAGCTTAGGTCCTACAGCCTACAATGGGCAGTTCTTC

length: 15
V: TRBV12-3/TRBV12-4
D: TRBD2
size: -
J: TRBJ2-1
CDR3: CASYKEREAYNEQFF
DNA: TGTGCCAGCTATAAGGAGCGGGAGGCCTACAATGAGCAGTTCTTC

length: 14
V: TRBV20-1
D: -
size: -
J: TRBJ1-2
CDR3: CSARAPTGLDGYTF
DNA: TGCAGTGCTAGGGCCCCTACAGGGTTGGATGGCTACACCTTC

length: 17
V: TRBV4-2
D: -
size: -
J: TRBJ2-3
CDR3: CASSLITGNPQTDTQYF
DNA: TGTGCCAGCAGCCTAATTACAGGGAACCCCCAGACAGATACGCAGTATTTT

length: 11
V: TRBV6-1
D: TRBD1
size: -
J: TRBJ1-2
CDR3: CASRTGRGYTF
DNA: TGTGCCAGCCGGACAGGGAGGGGCTACACCTTC

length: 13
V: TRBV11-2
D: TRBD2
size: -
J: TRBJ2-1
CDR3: CASRGLRSNEQFF
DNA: TGTGCCAGCAGGGGACTACGATCCAATGAGCAGTTCTTC

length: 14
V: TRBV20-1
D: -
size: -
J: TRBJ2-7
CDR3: CSARDLVLGPEQYF
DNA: TGCAGTGCTAGAGATCTGGTGTTGGGGCCCGAGCAGTACTTC

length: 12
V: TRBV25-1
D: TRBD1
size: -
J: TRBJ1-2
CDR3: CASRATGEGYTF
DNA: TGTGCCAGCAGGGCCACAGGGGAGGGCTACACCTTC

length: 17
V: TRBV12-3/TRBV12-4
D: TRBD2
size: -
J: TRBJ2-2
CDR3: CASSSIAGGPNTGELFF
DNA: TGTGCCAGCAGTTCAATAGCGGGGGGGCCTAACACCGGGGAGCTGTTTTTT

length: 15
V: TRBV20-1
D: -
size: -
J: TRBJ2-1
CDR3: CSARAGSIPYNEQFF
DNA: TGCAGTGCTAGAGCGGGCTCGATTCCCTACAATGAGCAGTTCTTC

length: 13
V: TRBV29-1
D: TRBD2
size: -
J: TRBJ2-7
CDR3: CSVEGGSLFEQYF
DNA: TGCAGCGTTGAGGGCGGGAGCCTCTTCGAGCAGTACTTC

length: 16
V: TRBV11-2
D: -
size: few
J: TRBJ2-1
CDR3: CASSLYPSTRVNEQFF
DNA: TGTGCCAGCAGCTTATACCCAAGTACTAGGGTGAATGAGCAGTTCTTC

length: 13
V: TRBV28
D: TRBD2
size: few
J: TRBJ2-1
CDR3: CASSLVSGHEQFF
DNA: TGTGCCAGCAGTTTGGTTAGCGGGCATGAGCAGTTCTTC

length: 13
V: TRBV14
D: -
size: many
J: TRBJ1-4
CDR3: CASSFGGGEKLFF
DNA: TGTGCCAGCAGTTTTGGGGGTGGTGAAAAACTGTTTTTT

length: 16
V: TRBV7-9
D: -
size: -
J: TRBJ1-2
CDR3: CASSLVPMQANYGYTF
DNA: TGTGCCAGCAGCTTAGTCCCTATGCAAGCTAACTATGGCTACACCTTC

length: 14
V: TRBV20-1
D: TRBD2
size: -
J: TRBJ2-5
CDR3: CSARGLVPTYERYF
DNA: TGCAGTGCTAGGGGACTAGTCCCAACCTACGAGCGGTACTTC

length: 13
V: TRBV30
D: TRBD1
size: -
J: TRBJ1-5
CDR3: CAWTTGDNQPQHF
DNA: TGTGCCTGGACGACAGGGGACAATCAGCCCCAGCATTTT

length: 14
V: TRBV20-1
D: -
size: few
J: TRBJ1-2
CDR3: CSAIPTASNYGYTF
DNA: TGCAGTGCTATCCCCACAGCCTCTAACTATGGCTACACCTTC

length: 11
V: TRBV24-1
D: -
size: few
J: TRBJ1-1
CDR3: CATMFGREAFF
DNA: TGTGCCACCATGTTCGGCCGGGAAGCTTTCTTT

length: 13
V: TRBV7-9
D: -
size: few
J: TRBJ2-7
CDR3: CASRGLTGNEQYF
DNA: TGTGCCAGCAGAGGCCTAACGGGGAACGAGCAGTACTTC

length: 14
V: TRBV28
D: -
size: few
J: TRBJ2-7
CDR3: CASSSDRYEDEQYF
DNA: TGTGCCAGCAGTTCCGACAGGTATGAGGACGAGCAGTACTTC

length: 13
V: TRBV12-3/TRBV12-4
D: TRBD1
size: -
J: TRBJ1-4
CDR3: CAGRTGTTEKLFF
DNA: TGTGCCGGAAGGACAGGGACTACTGAAAAACTGTTTTTT

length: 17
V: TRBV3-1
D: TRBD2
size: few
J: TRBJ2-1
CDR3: CASSQGPSGILRNEQFF
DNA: TGTGCCAGCAGCCAAGGGCCTAGCGGGATCTTGAGGAATGAGCAGTTCTTC

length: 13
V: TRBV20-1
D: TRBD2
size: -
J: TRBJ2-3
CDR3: CSARHGGADTQYF
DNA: TGCAGTGCTAGGCACGGGGGGGCAGATACGCAGTATTTT

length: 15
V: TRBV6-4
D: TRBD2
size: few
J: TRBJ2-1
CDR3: CASGIGSGYNNEQFF
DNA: TGTGCCAGCGGAATAGGTAGCGGGTACAACAATGAGCAGTTCTTC